These T cell receptor beta chains were read from a single sample in a study of blood T cell repertoires in COVID-19. The assay was immunoSEQ multiplex PCR, and TCRdb's table has in-frame clones only and misses some. The sample carries roughly 260,000 clones, around nine tenths recorded once. Source material: peripheral blood. These receptors originate from a man aged 40-49 years who had recovered from COVID-19. Each CDR3 is given with its conserved first and last residue. A D gene is named only where the DNA matches it firmly.

d_call v_call cdr3_aa
TRBD2 TRBV27 CASGAGLTYEQYF
. TRBV6-5 CASSNRDNQPQHF
. TRBV15 CATSTRTGLAYNEQFF
. TRBV5-1 CASSLGRNEQFF
. TRBV6-2/TRBV6-3 CASSYEGFVGDEAFF
. TRBV27 CASSFAGVREETQYF
. TRBV6-5 CASRHRVNTEAFF
. TRBV6-5 CASSYVPGGYEQYF
TRBD2 TRBV6-5 CASSYPSGGATYTQYF
TRBD2 TRBV7-9 CASSSLEIAGGRYNEQFF
. TRBV29-1 CSVKRSTGPEAFF
. TRBV19 CASSIGGVSPLHF
. TRBV5-4 CASSLYFGGDLTYNEQFF
. TRBV10-3 CATYRGAHSEAFF
TRBD2 TRBV3-1/TRBV3-2 CASSQSGGRHSTDTQYF
TRBD1 TRBV18 CASSPDRAYGYTF
. TRBV27 CASSLGQMNTEAFF
TRBD2 TRBV16 CASSQGKGLAGGSTGELFF
. TRBV29-1 CSVEDRRWGGRRNTEAFF
. TRBV28 CASSLRSWPVYEQYF
TRBD2 TRBV6-2/TRBV6-3 CASSFLFGGSYNEQFF
. TRBV7-6 CASSLGGDYNEQFF
TRBD2 TRBV7-2 CASSQMVLAGGPNTGELFF
. TRBV5-1 CASSSPGRLPGGRNEQFF
. TRBV2 CASRGVGQLETQYF
. TRBV3-1/TRBV3-2 CASNPSDGEWGHGYTF
. TRBV27 CASSLRPGGELFF
TRBD2 TRBV4-2 CASSQGGLAALTGELFF
TRBD2 TRBV9 CASSRTLGSGGSTDTQYF